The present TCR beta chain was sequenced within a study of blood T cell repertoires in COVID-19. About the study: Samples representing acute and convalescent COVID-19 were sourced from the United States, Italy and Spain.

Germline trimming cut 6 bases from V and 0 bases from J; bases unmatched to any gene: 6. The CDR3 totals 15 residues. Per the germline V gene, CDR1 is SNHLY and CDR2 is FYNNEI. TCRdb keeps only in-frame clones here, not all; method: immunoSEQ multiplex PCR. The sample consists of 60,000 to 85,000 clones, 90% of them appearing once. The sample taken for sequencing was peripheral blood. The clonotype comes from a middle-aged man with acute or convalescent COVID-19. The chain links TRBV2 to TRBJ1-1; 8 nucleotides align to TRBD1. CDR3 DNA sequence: TGTGCCAGCAGCCCGGACAGGGCCGTGAACACTGAAGCTTTCTTT. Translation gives CASSPDRAVNTEAFF.